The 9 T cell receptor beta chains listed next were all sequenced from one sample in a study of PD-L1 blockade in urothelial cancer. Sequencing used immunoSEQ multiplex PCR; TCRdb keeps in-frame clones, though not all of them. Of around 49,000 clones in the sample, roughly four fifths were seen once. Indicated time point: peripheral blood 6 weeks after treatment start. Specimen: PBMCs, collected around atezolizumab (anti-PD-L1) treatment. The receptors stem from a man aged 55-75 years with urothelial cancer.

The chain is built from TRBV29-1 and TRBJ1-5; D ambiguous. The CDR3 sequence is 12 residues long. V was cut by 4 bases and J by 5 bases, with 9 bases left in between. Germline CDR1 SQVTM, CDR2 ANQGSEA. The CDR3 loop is CSVAERDQPQHF. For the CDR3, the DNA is TGCAGCGTTGCGGAGCGGGATCAGCCCCAGCATTTT.

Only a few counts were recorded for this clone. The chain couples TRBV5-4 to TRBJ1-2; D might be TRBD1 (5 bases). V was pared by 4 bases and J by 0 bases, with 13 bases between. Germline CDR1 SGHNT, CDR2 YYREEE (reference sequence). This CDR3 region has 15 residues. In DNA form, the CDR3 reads TGTGCCAGCAGCCTTCCGTCCAGGGCTAACTATGGCTACACCTTC. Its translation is CASSLPSRANYGYTF.

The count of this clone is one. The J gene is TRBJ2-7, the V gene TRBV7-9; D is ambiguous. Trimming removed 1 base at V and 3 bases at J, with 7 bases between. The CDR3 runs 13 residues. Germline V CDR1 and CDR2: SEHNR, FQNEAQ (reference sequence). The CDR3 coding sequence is TGTGCCAGCAGCTTAGTTCATTTCTACGAGCAGTACTTC. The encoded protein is CASSLVHFYEQYF.

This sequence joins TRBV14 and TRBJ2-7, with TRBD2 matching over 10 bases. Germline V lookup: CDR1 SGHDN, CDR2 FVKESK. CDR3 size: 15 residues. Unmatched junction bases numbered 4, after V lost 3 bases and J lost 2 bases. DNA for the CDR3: TGTGCCAGCAGCCACCGGACTAGCGGCCCCTACGAGCAGTACTTC. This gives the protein CASSHRTSGPYEQYF.

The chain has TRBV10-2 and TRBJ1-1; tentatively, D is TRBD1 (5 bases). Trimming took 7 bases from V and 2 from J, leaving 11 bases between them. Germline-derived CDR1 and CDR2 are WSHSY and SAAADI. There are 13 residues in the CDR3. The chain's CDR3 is CASNQGGNTEAFF. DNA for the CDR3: TGCGCCAGCAATCAGGGTGGTAACACTGAAGCTTTCTTT.

The CDR3 spells CASSPRSGSGADTQYF. As DNA, the CDR3 is TGTGCCAGCAGCCCCCGTAGCGGGTCAGGGGCAGATACGCAGTATTTT. The J gene is TRBJ2-3, the V gene TRBV7-2; D possibly corresponds to TRBD2 (7 bases). The CDR3 runs to 16 residues. The V gene's germline CDR1 is SGHTA and CDR2 FQGNSA. V lost 5 bases and J lost 4, with 19 bases in between.

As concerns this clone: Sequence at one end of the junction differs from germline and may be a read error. Written as DNA, the CDR3 is TGTGCTAGCAGCTTAGGGCCAGGGCACAATGAGCAGTTCTTC. It specifies CASSLGPGHNEQFF. This sequence joins TRBV7-7 and TRBJ2-1; tentative D call: TRBD1 (5 bases). Per germline, CDR1 SSHAT and CDR2 FNYEAQ (reference sequence). The CDR3 runs 14 residues. The entire variable domain, with the rest obtained from reference TRBV7-7 and TRBJ2-1, is as follows: GAGVSQSPRYKVTKRGQDVTLRCDPISSHATLYWYQQALGQGPEFLTYFNYEAQPDKSGLPSDRFSAERPEGSISTLTIQRTEQRDSAMYRCASSLGPGHNEQFFGPGTRLTVL.

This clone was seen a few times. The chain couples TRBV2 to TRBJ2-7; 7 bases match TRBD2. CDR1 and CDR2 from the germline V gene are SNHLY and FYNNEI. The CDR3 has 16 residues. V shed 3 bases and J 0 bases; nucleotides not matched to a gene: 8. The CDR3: CASSEGRLASSYEQYF. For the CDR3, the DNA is TGTGCCAGCAGTGAGGGGAGACTAGCCAGCTCCTACGAGCAGTACTTC.

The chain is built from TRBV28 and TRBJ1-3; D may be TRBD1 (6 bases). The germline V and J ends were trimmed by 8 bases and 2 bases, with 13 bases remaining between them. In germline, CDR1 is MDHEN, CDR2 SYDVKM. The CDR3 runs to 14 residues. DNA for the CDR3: TGTGCCAGCGGCCTACAGGGAACTGGAAACACCATATATTTT. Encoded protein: CASGLQGTGNTIYF.